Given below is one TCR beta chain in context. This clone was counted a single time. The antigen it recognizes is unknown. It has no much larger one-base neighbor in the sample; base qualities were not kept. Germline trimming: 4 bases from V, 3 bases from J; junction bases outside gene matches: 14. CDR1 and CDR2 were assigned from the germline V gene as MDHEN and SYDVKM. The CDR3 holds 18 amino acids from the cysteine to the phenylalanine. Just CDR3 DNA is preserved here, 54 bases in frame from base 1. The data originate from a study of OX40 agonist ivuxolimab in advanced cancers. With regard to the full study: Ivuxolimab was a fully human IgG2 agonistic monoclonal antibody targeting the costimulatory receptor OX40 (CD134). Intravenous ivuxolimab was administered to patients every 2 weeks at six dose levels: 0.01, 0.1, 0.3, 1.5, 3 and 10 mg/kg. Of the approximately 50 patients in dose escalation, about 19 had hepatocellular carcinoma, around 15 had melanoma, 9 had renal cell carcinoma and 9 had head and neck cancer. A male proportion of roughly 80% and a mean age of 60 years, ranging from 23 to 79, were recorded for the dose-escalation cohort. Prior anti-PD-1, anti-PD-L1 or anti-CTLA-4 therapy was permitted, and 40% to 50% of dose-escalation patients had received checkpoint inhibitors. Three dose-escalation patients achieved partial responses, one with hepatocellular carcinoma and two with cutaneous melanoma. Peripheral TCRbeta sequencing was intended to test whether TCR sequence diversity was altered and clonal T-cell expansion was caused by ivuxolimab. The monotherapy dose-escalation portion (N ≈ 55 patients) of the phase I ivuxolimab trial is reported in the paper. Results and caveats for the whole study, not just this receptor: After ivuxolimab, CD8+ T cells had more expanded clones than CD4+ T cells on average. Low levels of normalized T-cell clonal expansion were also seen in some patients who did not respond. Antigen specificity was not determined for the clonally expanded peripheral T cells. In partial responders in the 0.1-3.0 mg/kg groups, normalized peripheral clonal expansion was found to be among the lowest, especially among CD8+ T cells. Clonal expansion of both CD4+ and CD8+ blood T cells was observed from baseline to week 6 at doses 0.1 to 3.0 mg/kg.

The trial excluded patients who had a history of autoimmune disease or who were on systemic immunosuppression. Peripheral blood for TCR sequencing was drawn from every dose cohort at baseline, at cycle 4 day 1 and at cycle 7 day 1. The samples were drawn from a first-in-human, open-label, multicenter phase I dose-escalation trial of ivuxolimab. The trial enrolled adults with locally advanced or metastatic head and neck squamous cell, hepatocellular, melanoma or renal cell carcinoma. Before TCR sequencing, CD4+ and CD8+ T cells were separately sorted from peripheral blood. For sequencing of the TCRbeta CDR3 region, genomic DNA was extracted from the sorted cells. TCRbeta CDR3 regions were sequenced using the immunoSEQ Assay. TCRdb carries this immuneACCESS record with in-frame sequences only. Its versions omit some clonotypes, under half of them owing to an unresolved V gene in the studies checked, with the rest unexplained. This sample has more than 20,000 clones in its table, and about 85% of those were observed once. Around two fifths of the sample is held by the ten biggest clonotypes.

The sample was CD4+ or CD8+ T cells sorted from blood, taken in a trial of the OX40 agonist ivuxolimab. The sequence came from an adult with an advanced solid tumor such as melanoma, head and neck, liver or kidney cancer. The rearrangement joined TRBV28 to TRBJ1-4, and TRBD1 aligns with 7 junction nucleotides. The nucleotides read TGTGCCAGCAGTTCCTACGACAGGGTCAAAGTGGCTAATGAAAAACTGTTTTTT. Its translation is CASSSYDRVKVANEKLFF.